This T cell receptor beta chain was observed in a study of patients and donors after allogeneic stem cell transplantation. V gave up 0 bases and J gave up 6 bases, with 9 bases separating them. Germline loops: CDR1 SGHNT, CDR2 YYREEE (reference sequence). The CDR3 contains 13 residues. One entry per CDR3 protein, called by TCRdb with MiXCR from the RT-PCR reads. This sample has 200,000 to 250,000 distinct CDR3 sequences, with roughly 13% found just once. Ten or more counts support this clonotype. This TCR came from a human donor who was either an allogeneic HSCT recipient or a stem cell or donor lymphocyte infusion donor (not recorded which). It is not recorded whose cells these are; they may come from a transplant donor. This sequence joins TRBV5-4 and TRBJ1-1; D remains unclear. What was sequenced was blood, either unsorted or a sorted T cell fraction (not recorded which). CDR3 loop: CASSLAGIPEAFF. The CDR3 nucleotides read TGTGCCAGCAGCTTGGCGGGCATTCCTGAAGCTTTCTTT. Variable domain in full (rest from reference TRBV5-4 and TRBJ1-1): ETGVTQSPTHLIKTRGQQVTLRCSSQSGHNTVSWYQQALGQGPQFIFQYYREEENGRGNFPPRFSGLQFPNYSSELNVNALELDDSALYLCASSLAGIPEAFFGQGTRLTVV.